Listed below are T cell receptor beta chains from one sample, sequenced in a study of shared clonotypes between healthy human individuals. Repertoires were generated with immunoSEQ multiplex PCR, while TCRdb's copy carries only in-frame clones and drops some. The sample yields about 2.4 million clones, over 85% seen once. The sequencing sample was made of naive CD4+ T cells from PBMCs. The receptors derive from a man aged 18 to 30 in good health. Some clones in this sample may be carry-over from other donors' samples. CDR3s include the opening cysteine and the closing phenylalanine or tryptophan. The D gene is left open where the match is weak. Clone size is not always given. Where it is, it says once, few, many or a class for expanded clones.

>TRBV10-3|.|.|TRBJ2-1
TGTGCCATCAGTGGCTCCGCAACCTACAATGAGCAGTTCTTC
CAISGSATYNEQFF
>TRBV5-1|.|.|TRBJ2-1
TGCGCCAGCAGCTTGTCAGCAGCGGACTACAATGAGCAGTTCTTC
CASSLSAADYNEQFF
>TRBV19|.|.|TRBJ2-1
TGTGCCAGTAACAACCCCCGAAGACAGAACAATGAGCAGTTCTTC
CASNNPRRQNNEQFF
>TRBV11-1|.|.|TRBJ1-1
TGTGCCAGCAGCTCGCAGATAAACACTGAAGCTTTCTTT
CASSSQINTEAFF
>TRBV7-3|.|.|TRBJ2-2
TGTGCCAGCAGCTTAAACGGGGTGACCGGGGAGCTGTTTTTT
CASSLNGVTGELFF
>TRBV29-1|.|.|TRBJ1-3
TGCAGCGTTGAGTTCGGGTTCTCTGGAAACACCATATATTTT
CSVEFGFSGNTIYF
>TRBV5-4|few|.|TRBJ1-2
TGTGCCAGCAGCCGTCCGGGACTCTATGGCTACACCTTC
CASSRPGLYGYTF
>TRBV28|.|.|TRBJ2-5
TGTGCCAGCAGTTTATCAAGGGGCTCAGAGACCCAGTACTTC
CASSLSRGSETQYF
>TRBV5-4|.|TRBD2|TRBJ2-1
TGTGCCAGCAGCTTGGCCGGCCGGCTAGCGGGCGCTGAGCAGTTCTTC
CASSLAGRLAGAEQFF
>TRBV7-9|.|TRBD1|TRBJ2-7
TGTGCCAGCAGTTTAAGGGACAGCTCCTACGAGCAGTACTTC
CASSLRDSSYEQYF
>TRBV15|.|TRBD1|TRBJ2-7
TGTGCCACCGCCCGACAGGGGGCGAATGAGCAGTACTTC
CATARQGANEQYF
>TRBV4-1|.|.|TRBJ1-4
TGCGCCAGCAGCCTCCAACCCCTCCTGGGACTGGGGAATGAAAAACTGTTTTTT
CASSLQPLLGLGNEKLFF
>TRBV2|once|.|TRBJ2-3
TGTGCCAGCAGCGGGGGCCGCTATGGCACAGATACGCAGTATTTT
CASSGGRYGTDTQYF
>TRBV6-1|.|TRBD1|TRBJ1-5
TGTGCCAGCAGTGAAGGGGCAGGGGGACAGCCCCAGCATTTT
CASSEGAGGQPQHF
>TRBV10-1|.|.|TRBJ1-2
TGCGCCAGCAGTGAGTCGGCAGCCTATGGCTACACCTTC
CASSESAAYGYTF
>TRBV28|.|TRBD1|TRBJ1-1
TGTGCCAGCATTGGAAGACGAGACAGGGAATTTCGCTTT
CASIGRRDREFRF
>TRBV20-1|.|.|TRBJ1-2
TGCAGTGCCGGGCGTGGCTACACCTTC
CSAGRGYTF
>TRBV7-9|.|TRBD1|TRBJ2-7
TGTGCCAGCAGCTTACGACAGGGTCGGAACGACGAGCAGTACTTC
CASSLRQGRNDEQYF
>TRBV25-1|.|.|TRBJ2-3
TGTGCCAGCGGCGGGGTCGACACAGATACGCAGTATTTT
CASGGVDTDTQYF
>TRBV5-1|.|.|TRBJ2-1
TGCGCCAGCAGCTTGTCATGGGGGTCAGATGAGCAGTTCTTC
CASSLSWGSDEQFF
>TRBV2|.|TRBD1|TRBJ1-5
TGTGCCAGCAGTGGGCAGGGGGATCAGCCCCAGCATTTT
CASSGQGDQPQHF
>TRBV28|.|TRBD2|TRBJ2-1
TGTGCCAGCAATTCCGGGACTAGCGGCCACAATGAGCAGTTCTTC
CASNSGTSGHNEQFF